The 11 T cell receptor beta chains in this list originate from one sample, sequenced in a study of blood T cell repertoires in COVID-19. Assay used: immunoSEQ multiplex PCR; TCRdb lists only in-frame clones, some missing. The sample includes roughly 30,000 clones, roughly 90% of them seen just once. Specimen: peripheral blood. These receptors were collected from a human donor in a cohort sampled during active COVID-19.

The chain uses TRBV27 and TRBJ1-6, with unresolved D. Germline V gene sequence: CDR1 MNHEY, CDR2 SMNVEV (reference sequence). Deletions cut 5 bases from V and 6 bases from J, with 11 bases between. The CDR3 has 14 residues. The CDR3 DNA reads TGTGCCAGCAGTGGGCTTACACTTAATTCACCCCTCCACTTT. Translating gives CASSGLTLNSPLHF.

V usage is TRBV14 and J usage is TRBJ1-1; D is unclear. CDR1 SGHDN and CDR2 FVKESK come from the germline V gene. V dropped 3 bases and J dropped 4 bases, with 3 bases sitting between them. The CDR3 contains 11 residues. Here the CDR3 DNA reads TGTGCCAGCAGCCACAGCACTGAAGCTTTCTTT. It translates to CASSHSTEAFF.

The CDR3 sequence is CASCPGQAYEQYF. CDR3 coding DNA: TGTGCCAGCTGTCCGGGACAGGCCTACGAGCAGTACTTC. The rearrangement links TRBV6-5 to TRBJ2-7; 8 bases map to TRBD1. This CDR3 contains 13 residues. In germline, CDR1 is MNHEY, CDR2 SVGAGI. The V segment lost 8 bases and the J segment 2 bases; nucleotides outside the gene matches: 5.

This CDR3 is CASSPTQLDYEQYF. The CDR3 nucleotides read TGTGCCAGCAGCCCTACTCAGCTAGACTACGAGCAGTACTTC. This chain connects TRBV9 to TRBJ2-7; D remains ambiguous. CDR1 and CDR2 from the germline V gene are SGDLS and YYNGEE. V was trimmed by 4 bases and J by 3 bases, leaving 14 bases between them. There are 14 residues in the CDR3.

This rearrangement joins TRBV5-1 to TRBJ2-3, with 10 bases lining up with TRBD1. CDR1 and CDR2 (germline): SGHRS, YFSETQ. The CDR3 has 15 residues. Trimming took 3 bases from V and 3 from J; bases not matched to a gene: 4. CDR3 amino acids: CASSSGQGNTDTQYF. The CDR3 DNA follows: TGCGCCAGCAGCTCGGGACAGGGGAATACAGATACGCAGTATTTT.

V usage is TRBV9 and J usage is TRBJ2-2; 10 bases line up with TRBD1. Trimming removed 7 bases from V and 1 base from J; junction bases left unmatched: 1. This CDR3 has 14 residues. Per germline, CDR1 SGDLS and CDR2 YYNGEE. The CDR3, as DNA: TGTGCCAGCCGGACAGGGGGGAACACCGGGGAGCTGTTTTTT. This encodes CASRTGGNTGELFF.

The rearrangement joins TRBV6-5 to TRBJ2-7; D might be TRBD1 (6 bases). Germline V gives CDR1 MNHEY, CDR2 SVGAGI. Between the trimmed V and J ends, which lost 0 bases and 6 bases, there was a span of 15 bases. The CDR3 spans 15 residues. CDR3 protein: CASSYSGTLKGEQYF. In nucleotides, the CDR3 is TGTGCCAGCAGTTACTCTGGGACACTCAAGGGCGAGCAGTACTTC.

This clone was seen a single time. The gene calls are TRBV6-2 or TRBV6-3 and TRBJ2-5, with 9 nucleotides matching TRBD1. V lost 1 base, J lost 7 bases, and 7 bases stayed unmatched. Germline V CDR1 and CDR2: MNHEY, SVGEGT. The CDR3 spans 15 residues. The CDR3 coding sequence is TGTGCCAGCAGTTACTGGACGGGACAGGGTGCGACCCAGTACTTC. It yields the protein CASSYWTGQGATQYF.

The chain is built from TRBV4-2 and TRBJ2-5; 7 nucleotides match TRBD2. Trimming took 4 bases from V and 5 from J; bases not matched to a gene: 13. Germline values: CDR1 LGHNA, CDR2 YNFKEQ. The CDR3 runs to 16 residues. The CDR3 DNA reads as TGTGCCAGCAGCCGAATGACTGGAGCGGGGTTGGAGACCCAGTACTTC. It encodes CASSRMTGAGLETQYF.

V gene TRBV6-5 combines with J gene TRBJ2-5; 10 bases match TRBD2. The germline V gene has CDR1 MNHEY and CDR2 SVGAGI. J was trimmed by 0 bases and V by 8 bases; bases with no gene match: 3. The CDR3 length is 14 residues. The CDR3 spells CASVSGGDQETQYF. The CDR3 DNA follows: TGTGCCAGCGTCAGCGGGGGGGACCAAGAGACCCAGTACTTC.

The chain recombines TRBV6-5 with TRBJ1-1, with TRBD1 matching 7 bases. With 5 bases clipped from V and 4 bases from J, the junction kept 1 base outside the gene matches. The CDR3 totals 12 residues. Germline CDR1 MNHEY, CDR2 SVGAGI. Written as DNA, the CDR3 is TGTGCCAGCAGTCACAGGGGCACTGAAGCTTTCTTT. Amino acid sequence: CASSHRGTEAFF.